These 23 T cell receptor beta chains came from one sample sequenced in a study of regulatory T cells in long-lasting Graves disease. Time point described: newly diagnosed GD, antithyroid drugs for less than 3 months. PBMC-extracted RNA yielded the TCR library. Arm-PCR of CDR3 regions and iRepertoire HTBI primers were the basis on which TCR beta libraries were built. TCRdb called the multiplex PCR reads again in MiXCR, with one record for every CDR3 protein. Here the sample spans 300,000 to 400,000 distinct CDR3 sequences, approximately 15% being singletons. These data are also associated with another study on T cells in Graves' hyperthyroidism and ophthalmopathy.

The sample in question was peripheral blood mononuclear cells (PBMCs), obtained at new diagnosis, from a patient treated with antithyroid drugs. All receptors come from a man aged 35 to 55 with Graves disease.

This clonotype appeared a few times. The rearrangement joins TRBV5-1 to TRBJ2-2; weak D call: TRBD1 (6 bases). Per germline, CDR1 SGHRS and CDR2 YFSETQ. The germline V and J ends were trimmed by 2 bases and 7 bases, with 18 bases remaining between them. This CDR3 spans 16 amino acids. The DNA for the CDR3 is TGCGCCAGCAGCTTCAGTCGCCGGGGACAAGACGGGGAGCTGTTTTTT. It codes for CASSFSRRGQDGELFF.

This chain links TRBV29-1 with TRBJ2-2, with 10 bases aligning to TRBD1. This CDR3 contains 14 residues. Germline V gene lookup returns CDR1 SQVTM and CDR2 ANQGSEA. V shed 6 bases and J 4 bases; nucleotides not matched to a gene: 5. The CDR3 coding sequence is TGCAGCGTCCCGGGACAGGGGAGCACCGGGGAGCTGTTTTTT. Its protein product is CSVPGQGSTGELFF.

The DNA for the CDR3 is TGTGCCAGCAGCCCATCCGGGAATGCTGGAAACACCATATATTTT. Translated: CASSPSGNAGNTIYF. The rearrangement joins TRBV9 to TRBJ1-3; no firm D call. Germline V gene data show CDR1 as SGDLS and CDR2 as YYNGEE. This CDR3 region has 15 residues. V was cut by 4 bases and J by 2 bases, with 13 bases left in between.

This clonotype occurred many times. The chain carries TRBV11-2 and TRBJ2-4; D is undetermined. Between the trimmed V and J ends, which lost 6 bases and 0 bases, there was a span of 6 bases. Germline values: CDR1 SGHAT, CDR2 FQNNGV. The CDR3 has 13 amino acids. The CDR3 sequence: CASSLVAKNIQYF. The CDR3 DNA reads TGTGCCAGCAGTCTGGTAGCCAAAAACATTCAGTACTTC.

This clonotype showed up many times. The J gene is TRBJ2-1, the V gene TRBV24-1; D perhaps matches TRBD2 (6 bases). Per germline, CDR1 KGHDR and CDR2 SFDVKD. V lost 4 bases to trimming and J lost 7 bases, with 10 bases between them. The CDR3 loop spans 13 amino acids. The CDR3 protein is CATSDPSVNEQFF. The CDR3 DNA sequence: TGTGCCACCAGTGACCCTAGCGTTAATGAGCAGTTCTTC.

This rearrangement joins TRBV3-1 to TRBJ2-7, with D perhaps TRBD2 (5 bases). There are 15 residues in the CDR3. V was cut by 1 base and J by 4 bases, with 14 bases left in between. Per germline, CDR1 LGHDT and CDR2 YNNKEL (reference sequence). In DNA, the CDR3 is TGTGCCAGCAGCCAAGGATACAGCGGACCTTACGAGCAGTACTTC. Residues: CASSQGYSGPYEQYF.

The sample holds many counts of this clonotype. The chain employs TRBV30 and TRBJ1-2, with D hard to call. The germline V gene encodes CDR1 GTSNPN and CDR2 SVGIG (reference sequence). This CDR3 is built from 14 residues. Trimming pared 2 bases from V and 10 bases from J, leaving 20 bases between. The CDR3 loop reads CAWSSVGWGIVYTF. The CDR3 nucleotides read TGTGCCTGGAGTAGTGTCGGATGGGGAATCGTCTACACCTTC.

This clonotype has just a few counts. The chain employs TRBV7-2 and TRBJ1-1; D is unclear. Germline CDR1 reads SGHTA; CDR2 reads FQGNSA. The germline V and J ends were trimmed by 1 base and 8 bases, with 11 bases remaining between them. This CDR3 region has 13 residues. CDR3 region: CASSLGPDGEAFF. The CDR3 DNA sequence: TGTGCCAGCAGCTTAGGACCTGACGGGGAAGCTTTCTTT.

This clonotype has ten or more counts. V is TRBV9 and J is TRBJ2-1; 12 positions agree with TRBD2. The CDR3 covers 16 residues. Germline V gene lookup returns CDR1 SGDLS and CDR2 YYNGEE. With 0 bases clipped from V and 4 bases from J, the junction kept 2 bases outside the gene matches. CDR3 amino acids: CASSVAGLAGYNEQFF. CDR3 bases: TGTGCCAGCAGCGTAGCAGGACTAGCGGGATACAATGAGCAGTTCTTC.

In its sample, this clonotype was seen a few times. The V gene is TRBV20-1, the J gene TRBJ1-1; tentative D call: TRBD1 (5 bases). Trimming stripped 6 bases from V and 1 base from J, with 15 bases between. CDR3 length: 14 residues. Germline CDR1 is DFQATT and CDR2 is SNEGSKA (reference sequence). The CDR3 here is CSAQSGARNTEAFF. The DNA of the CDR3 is TGCAGTGCCCAATCCGGGGCTCGGAACACTGAAGCTTTCTTT.

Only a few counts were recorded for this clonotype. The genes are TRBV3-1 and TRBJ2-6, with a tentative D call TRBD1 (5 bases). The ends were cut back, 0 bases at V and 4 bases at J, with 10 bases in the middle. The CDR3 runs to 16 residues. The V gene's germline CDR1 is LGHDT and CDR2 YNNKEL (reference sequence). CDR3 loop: CASSQDSGSGANVLTF. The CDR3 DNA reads TGTGCCAGCAGCCAAGATTCAGGGTCGGGGGCCAACGTCCTGACTTTC.

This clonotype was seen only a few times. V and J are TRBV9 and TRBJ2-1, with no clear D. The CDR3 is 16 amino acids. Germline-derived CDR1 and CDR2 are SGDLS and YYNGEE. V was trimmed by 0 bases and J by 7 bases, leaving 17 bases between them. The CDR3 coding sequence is TGTGCCAGCAGCGTAGCTTTTGGGTGGGCTACGAATGAGCAGTTCTTC. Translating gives CASSVAFGWATNEQFF. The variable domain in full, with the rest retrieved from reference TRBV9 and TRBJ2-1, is DSGVTQTPKHLITATGQRVTLRCSPRSGDLSVYWYQQSLDQGLQFLIQYYNGEERAKGNILERFSAQQFPDLHSELNLSSLELGDSALYFCASSVAFGWATNEQFFGPGTRLTVL.

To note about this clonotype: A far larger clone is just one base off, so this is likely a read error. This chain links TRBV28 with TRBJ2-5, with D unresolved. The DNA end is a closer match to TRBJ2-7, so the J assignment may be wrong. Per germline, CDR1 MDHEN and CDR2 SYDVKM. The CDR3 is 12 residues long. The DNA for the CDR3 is TGTGCCAGCAGTTTATTCGACTACGAGCAGTACTTC. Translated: CASSLFDYEQYF.

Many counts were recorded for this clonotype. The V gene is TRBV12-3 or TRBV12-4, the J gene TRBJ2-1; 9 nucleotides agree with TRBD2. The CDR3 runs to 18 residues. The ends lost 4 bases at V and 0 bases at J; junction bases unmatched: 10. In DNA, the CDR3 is TGTGCCAGCAGTTACCCTCCCAGCGGGGGGTGCTCCTACAATGAGCAGTTCTTC. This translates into CASSYPPSGGCSYNEQFF.

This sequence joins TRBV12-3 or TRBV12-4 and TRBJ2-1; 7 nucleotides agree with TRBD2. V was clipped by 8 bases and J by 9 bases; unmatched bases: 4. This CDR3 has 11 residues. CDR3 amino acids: CASVGGGEQFF. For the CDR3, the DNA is TGTGCCAGCGTGGGGGGGGGTGAGCAGTTCTTC.

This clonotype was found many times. As DNA, the CDR3 is TGTGCCAGCTCACCCGGACAGGGGGCTTGGAACACTGAAGCTTTCTTT. This encodes CASSPGQGAWNTEAFF. V gene TRBV18 combines with J gene TRBJ1-1; 11 bases are a match to TRBD1. CDR3 length: 16 residues. J lost 1 base, V lost 3 bases, and 4 bases had no gene match. The germline V gene encodes CDR1 KGHSH and CDR2 LQKENI.

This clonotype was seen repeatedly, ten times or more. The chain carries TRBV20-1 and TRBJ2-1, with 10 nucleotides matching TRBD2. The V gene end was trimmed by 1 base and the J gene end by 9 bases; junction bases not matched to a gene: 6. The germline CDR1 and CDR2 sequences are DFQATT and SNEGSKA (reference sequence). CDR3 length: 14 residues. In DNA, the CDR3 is TGCAGTGCTAGAGGACCTAGCGGGGGCTTTGAGCAGTTCTTC. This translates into CSARGPSGGFEQFF.

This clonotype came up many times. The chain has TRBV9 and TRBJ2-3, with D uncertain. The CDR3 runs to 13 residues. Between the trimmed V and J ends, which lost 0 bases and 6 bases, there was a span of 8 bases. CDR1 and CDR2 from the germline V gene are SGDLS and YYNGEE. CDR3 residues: CASSVERPDTQYF. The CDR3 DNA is TGTGCCAGCAGCGTAGAGCGACCCGATACGCAGTATTTT. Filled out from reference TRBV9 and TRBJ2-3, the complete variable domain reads DSGVTQTPKHLITATGQRVTLRCSPRSGDLSVYWYQQSLDQGLQFLIQYYNGEERAKGNILERFSAQQFPDLHSELNLSSLELGDSALYFCASSVERPDTQYFGPGTRLTVL.

CDR3 loop: CASSASRGRQPQHF. CDR3 bases: TGTGCCAGCAGTGCCTCGCGGGGCAGGCAGCCCCAGCATTTT. The chain links TRBV12-3 or TRBV12-4 to TRBJ1-5; the D gene is possibly TRBD1 (5 bases). The CDR3 sequence is 14 residues long. With 5 bases removed from V and 7 bases from J, the gap between germline ends came to 15 bases.

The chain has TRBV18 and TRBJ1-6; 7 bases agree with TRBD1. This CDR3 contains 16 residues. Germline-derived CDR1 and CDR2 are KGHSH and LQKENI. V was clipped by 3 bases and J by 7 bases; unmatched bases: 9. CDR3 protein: CASSPLWTGGNSPLHF. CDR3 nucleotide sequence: TGTGCCAGCTCACCGCTCTGGACAGGAGGAAATTCACCCCTCCACTTT.

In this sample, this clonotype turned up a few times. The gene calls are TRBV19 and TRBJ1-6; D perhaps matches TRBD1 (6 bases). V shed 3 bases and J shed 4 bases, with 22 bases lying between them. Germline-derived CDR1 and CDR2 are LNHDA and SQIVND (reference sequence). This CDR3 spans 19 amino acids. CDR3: CASSIPTRGRRGYNSPLHF. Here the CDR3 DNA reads TGTGCCAGTAGTATCCCCACGCGGGGGCGCCGGGGTTATAATTCACCCCTCCACTTT.

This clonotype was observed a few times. CDR3 DNA: TGTGCCACCAGCAGCAGTAGGAGAACTGAAGCTTTCTTT. Translated, it gives CATSSSRRTEAFF. The rearrangement links TRBV15 to TRBJ1-1; D gene uncertain. The CDR3 covers 13 residues. The V end lost 3 bases, the J end lost 5 bases, and 10 bases lay between the germline ends. Germline V gives CDR1 LNHNV, CDR2 YYDKDF (reference sequence).

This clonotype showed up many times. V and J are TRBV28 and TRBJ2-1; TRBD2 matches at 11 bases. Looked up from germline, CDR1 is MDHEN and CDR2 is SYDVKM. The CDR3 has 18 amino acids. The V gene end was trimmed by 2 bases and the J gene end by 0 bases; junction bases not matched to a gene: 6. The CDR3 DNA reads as TGTGCCAGCAGTTTACCGACTAGCGGGGACAACTCCTACAATGAGCAGTTCTTC. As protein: CASSLPTSGDNSYNEQFF.